Given below is one T cell receptor (beta chain) in context. These data belong to a study of blood T cell repertoires in COVID-19. Only in-frame clones appear in the TCRdb table, and some are missing; sequencing was by immunoSEQ multiplex PCR. The profile shows approximately 220,000 clones, under 90% of them singletons. CDR1 is GTSNPN, CDR2 SVGIG, per germline (reference sequence). The CDR3 sequence is 12 residues long. V was trimmed by 5 bases and J by 4 bases, leaving 11 bases between them. This chain uses TRBV30 with TRBJ1-2, with D uncertain. The sequencing sample was made of peripheral blood. The sequence came from a woman in her thirties or forties with active or convalescent COVID-19. Here the CDR3 reads CAWGYGFYGYTF. In nucleotides, the CDR3 is TGTGCCTGGGGATACGGGTTCTATGGCTACACCTTC. The variable domain in full, with the rest retrieved from reference TRBV30 and TRBJ1-2, is SQTIHQWPATLVQPVGSPLSLECTVEGTSNPNLYWYRQAAGRGLQLLFYSVGIGQISSEVPQNLSASRPQDRQFILSSKKLLLSDSGFYLCAWGYGFYGYTFGSGTRLTVV.